This T cell receptor beta chain was sequenced for a study of persistence of HIV-infected CD4 T cells. Germline values: CDR1 MGHRA, CDR2 YSYEKL. The CDR3 runs 15 residues. Trimming cost V 4 bases and J 4 bases, with 14 bases left between them. The immunoSEQ assay was version 4, run in survey mode. The data were produced by immunoSEQ multiplex PCR, yet TCRdb's version contains in-frame clones alone and is incomplete. The sample includes under 25,000 clones, roughly 70% of them seen just once. The stimulus was an HIV-1 Gag 15-mer peptide pool, about 1 ug/peptide/mL. Sorting of responding CD4+ T cells relied on upregulated CD40 ligand together with CD69. Comments on this clone: Its specificity is not known.

The source is an adult man with HIV who was CMV-seropositive. Specimen: CD4+ T cells sorted from PBMCs after roughly 17-hour stimulation, collected from a patient who received antiretroviral therapy. The V call is TRBV4-1, the J call TRBJ1-5; no definite D call. CDR3 residues: CASSPDGVRNQPQHF. In DNA, the CDR3 is TGCGCCAGCAGCCCCGACGGGGTGAGGAATCAGCCCCAGCATTTT.